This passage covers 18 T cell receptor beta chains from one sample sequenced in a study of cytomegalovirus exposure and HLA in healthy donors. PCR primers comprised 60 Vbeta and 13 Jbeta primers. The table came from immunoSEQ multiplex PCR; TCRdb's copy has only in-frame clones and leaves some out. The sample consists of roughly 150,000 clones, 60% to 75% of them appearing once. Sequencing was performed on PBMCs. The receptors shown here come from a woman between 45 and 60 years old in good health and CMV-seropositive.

This chain's CDR3 is CASSPRGGWQPQHF. In DNA, the CDR3 is TGTGCCAGCAGTCCTCGAGGGGGCTGGCAGCCCCAGCATTTT. J is TRBJ1-5 and V is TRBV27; 7 bases match TRBD1. Germline-derived CDR1 and CDR2 are MNHEY and SMNVEV (reference sequence). The length of the CDR3 is 14 residues. J lost 7 bases, V lost 5 bases, and 8 bases had no gene match.

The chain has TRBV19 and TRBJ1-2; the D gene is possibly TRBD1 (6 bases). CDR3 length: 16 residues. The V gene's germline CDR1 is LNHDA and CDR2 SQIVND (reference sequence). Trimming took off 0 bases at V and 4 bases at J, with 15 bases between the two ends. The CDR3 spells CASSIDPDSFRYGYTF. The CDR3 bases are TGTGCCAGTAGTATAGACCCGGACAGTTTTCGCTATGGCTACACCTTC.

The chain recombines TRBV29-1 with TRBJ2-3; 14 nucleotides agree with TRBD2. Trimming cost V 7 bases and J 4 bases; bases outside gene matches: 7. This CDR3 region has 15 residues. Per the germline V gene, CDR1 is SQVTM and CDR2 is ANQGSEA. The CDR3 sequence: CSAAQTSGGADTQYF. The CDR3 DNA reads TGCAGCGCCGCCCAGACTAGCGGGGGGGCAGATACGCAGTATTTT.

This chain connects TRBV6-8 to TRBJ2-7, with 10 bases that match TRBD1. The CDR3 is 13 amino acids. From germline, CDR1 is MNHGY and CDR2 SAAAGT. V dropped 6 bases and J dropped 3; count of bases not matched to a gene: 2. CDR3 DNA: TGTGCCAGCAGGGGACAGGGGATCTACGAGCAGTACTTC. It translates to CASRGQGIYEQYF.

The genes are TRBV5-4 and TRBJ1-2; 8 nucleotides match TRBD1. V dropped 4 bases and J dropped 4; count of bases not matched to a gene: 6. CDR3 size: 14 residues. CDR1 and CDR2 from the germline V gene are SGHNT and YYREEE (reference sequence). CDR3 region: CASSVGQARYGYTF. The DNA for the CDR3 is TGTGCCAGCAGCGTGGGACAGGCCCGCTATGGCTACACCTTC.

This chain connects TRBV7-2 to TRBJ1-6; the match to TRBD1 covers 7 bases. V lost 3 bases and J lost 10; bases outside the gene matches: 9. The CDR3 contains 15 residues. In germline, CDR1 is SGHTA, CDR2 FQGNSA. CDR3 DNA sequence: TGTGCCAGCAGCTTGCTCAGGGGGTTAGAATCACCCCTCCACTTT. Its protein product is CASSLLRGLESPLHF.

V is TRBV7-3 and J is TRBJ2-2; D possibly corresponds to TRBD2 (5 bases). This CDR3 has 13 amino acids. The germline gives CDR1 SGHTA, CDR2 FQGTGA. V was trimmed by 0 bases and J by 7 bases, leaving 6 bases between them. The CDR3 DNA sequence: TGTGCCAGCAGCTTAACGGGGAGCGGGGAGCTGTTTTTT. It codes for CASSLTGSGELFF.

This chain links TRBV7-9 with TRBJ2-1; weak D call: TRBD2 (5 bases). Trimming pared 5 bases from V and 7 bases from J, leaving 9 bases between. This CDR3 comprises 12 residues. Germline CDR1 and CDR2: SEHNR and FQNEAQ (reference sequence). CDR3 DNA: TGTGCCAGCAGCCGTCGGAGGAATGAGCAGTTCTTC. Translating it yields CASSRRRNEQFF. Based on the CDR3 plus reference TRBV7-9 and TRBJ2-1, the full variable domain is DTGVSQNPRHKITKRGQNVTFRCDPISEHNRLYWYRQTLGQGPEFLTYFQNEAQLEKSRLLSDRFSAERPKGSFSTLEIQRTEQGDSAMYLCASSRRRNEQFFGPGTRLTVL.

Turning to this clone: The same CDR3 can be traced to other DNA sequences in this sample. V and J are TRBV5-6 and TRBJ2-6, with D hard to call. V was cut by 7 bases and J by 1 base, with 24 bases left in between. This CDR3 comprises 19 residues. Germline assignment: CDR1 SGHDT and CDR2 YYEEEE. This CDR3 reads CASAFSRRISISGANVLTF. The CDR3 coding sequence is TGTGCCAGCGCCTTCTCGCGTCGCATATCAATTTCTGGGGCCAACGTCCTGACTTTC.

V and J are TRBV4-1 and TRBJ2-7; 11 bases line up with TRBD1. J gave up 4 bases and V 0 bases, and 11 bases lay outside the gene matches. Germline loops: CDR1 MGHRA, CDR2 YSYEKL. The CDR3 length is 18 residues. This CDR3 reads CASSQDRPGQGGSYEQYF. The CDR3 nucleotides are TGCGCCAGCAGCCAAGATCGACCGGGACAGGGGGGCTCATACGAGCAGTACTTC.

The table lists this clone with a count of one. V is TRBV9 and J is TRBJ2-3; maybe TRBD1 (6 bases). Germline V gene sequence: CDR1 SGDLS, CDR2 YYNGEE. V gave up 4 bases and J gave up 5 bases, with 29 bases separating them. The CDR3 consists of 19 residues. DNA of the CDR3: TGTGCCAGCAGCCCCTTTTTTGGGGGCGTTTCGGTCACCCGAGATACGCAGTATTTT. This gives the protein CASSPFFGGVSVTRDTQYF.

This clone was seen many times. The CDR3 here is CASSETWNYGYTF. The CDR3 DNA reads as TGTGCCAGCAGTGAAACTTGGAACTATGGCTACACCTTC. The rearrangement links TRBV2 to TRBJ1-2, with D uncertain. CDR3 length: 13 residues. The V end was cut by 2 bases, the J end by 2 bases, with 6 bases between. The V gene's germline CDR1 is SNHLY and CDR2 FYNNEI.

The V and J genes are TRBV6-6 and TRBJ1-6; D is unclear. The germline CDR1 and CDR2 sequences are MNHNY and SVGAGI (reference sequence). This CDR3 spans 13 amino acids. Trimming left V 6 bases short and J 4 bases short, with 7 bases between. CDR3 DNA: TGTGCCAGCAGGGCGGAATATAATTCACCCCTCCACTTT. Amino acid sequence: CASRAEYNSPLHF.

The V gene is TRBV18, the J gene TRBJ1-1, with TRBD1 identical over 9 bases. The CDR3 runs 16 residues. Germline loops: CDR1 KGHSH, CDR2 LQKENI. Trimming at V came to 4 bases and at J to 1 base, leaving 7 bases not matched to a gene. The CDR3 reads CASSRADRGGNTEAFF. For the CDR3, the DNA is TGTGCCAGCTCACGGGCGGACAGGGGAGGGAACACTGAAGCTTTCTTT.

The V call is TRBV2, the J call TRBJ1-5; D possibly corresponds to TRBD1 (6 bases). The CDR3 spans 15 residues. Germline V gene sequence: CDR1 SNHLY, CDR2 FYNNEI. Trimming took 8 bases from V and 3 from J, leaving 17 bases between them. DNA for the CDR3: TGTGCCAGCGGACAGCCGCTCGGAGTCAATCAGCCCCAGCATTTT. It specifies CASGQPLGVNQPQHF.

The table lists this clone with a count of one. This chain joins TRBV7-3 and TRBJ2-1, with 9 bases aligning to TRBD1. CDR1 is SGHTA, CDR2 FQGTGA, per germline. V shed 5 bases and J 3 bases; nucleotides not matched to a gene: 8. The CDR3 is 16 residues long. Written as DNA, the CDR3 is TGTGCCAGCAGCCTAAAGACAGGGGGAATCTACAATGAGCAGTTCTTC. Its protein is CASSLKTGGIYNEQFF.

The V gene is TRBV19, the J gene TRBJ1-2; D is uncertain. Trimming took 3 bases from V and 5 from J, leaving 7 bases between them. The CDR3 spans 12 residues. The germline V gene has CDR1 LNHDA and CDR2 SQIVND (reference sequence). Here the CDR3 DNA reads TGTGCCAGTAGTATTTACGGTTATGGCTACACCTTC. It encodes CASSIYGYGYTF. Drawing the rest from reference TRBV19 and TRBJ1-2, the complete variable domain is DGGITQSPKYLFRKEGQNVTLSCEQNLNHDAMYWYRQDPGQGLRLIYYSQIVNDFQKGDIAEGYSVSREKKESFPLTVTSAQKNPTAFYLCASSIYGYGYTFGSGTRLTVV.

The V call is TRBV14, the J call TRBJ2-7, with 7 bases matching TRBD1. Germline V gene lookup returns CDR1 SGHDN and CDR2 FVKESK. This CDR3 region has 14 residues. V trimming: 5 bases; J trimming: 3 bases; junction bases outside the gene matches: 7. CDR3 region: CASSFGQVYYEQYF. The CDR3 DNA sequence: TGTGCCAGCAGCTTCGGACAGGTTTACTACGAGCAGTACTTC.